This T cell receptor beta chain came from a study of blood T cell repertoires in COVID-19. The method was immunoSEQ multiplex PCR; TCRdb's version includes in-frame clones alone and lacks a portion of them. The table has about 240,000 clones, approximately 78% seen once. Germline V gene sequence: CDR1 SNHLY, CDR2 FYNNEI. Trimming at V came to 5 bases and at J to 7 bases, leaving 3 bases not matched to a gene. This CDR3 is 12 amino acids long. The sequenced sample was peripheral blood. The sequence derives from an older woman with active or convalescent COVID-19. This rearrangement joins TRBV2 to TRBJ1-2; TRBD1 agrees at 8 bases. The CDR3 coding sequence is TGTGCCAGCAGTCCCGGGACAGGTGGCTACACCTTC. Amino acids: CASSPGTGGYTF.